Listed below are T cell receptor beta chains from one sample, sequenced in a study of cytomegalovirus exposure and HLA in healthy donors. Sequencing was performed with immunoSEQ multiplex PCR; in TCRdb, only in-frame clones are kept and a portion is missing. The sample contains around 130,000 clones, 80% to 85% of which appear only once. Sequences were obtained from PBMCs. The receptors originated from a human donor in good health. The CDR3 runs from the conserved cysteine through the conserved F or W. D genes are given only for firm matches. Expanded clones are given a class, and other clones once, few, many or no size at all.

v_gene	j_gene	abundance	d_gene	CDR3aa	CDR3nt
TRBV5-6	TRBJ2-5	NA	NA	CASSLLQGKWTQYF	TGTGCCAGCAGCTTGCTACAGGGAAAATGGACCCAGTACTTC
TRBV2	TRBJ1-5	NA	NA	CASSDPQNSNQPQHF	TGTGCCAGCAGTGATCCGCAGAATAGCAATCAGCCCCAGCATTTT
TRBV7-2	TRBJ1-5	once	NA	CASSLGPGNNQPQHF	TGTGCCAGCAGCTTAGGGCCGGGGAATAATCAGCCCCAGCATTTT
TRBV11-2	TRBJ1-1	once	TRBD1	CASSGTVRMNTEAFF	TGTGCCAGCAGCGGGACAGTCCGGATGAACACTGAAGCTTTCTTT
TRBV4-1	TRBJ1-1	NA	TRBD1	CASSQTGANTEAFF	TGCGCCAGCAGCCAAACAGGGGCGAACACTGAAGCTTTCTTT
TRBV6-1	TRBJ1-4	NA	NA	CASRANGWEKLFF	TGTGCCAGCAGAGCTAACGGGTGGGAAAAACTGTTTTTT
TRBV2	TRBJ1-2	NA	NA	CARRTDSNYGYTF	TGTGCCAGAAGGACGGACTCTAACTATGGCTACACCTTC
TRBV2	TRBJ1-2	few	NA	CASSEQGFAGYTF	TGTGCCAGCAGTGAACAGGGATTCGCGGGCTACACCTTC
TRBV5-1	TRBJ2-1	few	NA	CASSSAGANEQFF	TGCGCCAGCAGCTCGGCGGGGGCCAATGAGCAGTTCTTC
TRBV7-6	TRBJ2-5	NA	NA	CASSSWTAEETQYF	TGTGCCAGCAGCTCTTGGACAGCAGAAGAGACCCAGTACTTC
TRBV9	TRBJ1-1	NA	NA	CASSVATGLLPEAFF	TGTGCCAGCAGCGTGGCGACAGGCCTGTTGCCTGAAGCTTTCTTT
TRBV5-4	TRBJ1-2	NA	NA	CASSEARTRETNRYTF	TGTGCCAGCAGCGAGGCCCGGACAAGGGAAACGAATCGCTACACCTTC
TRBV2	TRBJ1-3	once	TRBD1	CASSGQGISGNTIYF	TGTGCCAGCAGCGGACAGGGGATTTCTGGAAACACCATATATTTT